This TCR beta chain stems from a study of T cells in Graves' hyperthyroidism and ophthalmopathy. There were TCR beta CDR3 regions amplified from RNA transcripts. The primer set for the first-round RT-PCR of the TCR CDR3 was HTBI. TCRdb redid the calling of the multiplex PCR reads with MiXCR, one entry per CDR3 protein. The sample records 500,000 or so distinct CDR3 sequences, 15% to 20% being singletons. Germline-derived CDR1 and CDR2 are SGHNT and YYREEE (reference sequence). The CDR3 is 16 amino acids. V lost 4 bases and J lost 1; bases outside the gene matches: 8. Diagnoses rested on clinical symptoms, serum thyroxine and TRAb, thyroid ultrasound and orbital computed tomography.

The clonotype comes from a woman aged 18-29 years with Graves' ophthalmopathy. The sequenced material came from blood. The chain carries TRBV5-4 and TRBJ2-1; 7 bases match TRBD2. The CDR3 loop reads CASSPEAGKSYNEQFF. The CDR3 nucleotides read TGTGCCAGCAGCCCAGAAGCGGGAAAGTCCTACAATGAGCAGTTCTTC.